This TCR beta chain is drawn from a study of T cell responses to AZD1222 COVID-19 vaccine. Study overall: Second doses were pooled across both intervals (about 4 or about 12 weeks).

Of note for this clone: Antigen specificity is unknown.

Germline lookup yields CDR1 SGDLS and CDR2 YYNGEE. With V trimmed by 3 bases and J by 2 bases, 4 bases remained unmatched. The CDR3 spans 16 residues. Assay: immunoSEQ multiplex PCR; the TCRdb copy retains only in-frame clones and omits some. This sample has about 130,000 clones, with 87% found just once. General study points: Reportedly, nearly half the spike-specific TCRs target unmutated variant regions.

The sequenced sample was peripheral blood, obtained on day 0 of AZD1222 vaccination. The chain carries TRBV9 and TRBJ2-1; 11 bases are a match to TRBD2. This TCR was recovered from an adult in good health. The DNA of the CDR3 is TGTGCCAGCAGCGAGTCTAGCGGGGGGACCTACAATGAGCAGTTCTTC. Translated: CASSESSGGTYNEQFF.